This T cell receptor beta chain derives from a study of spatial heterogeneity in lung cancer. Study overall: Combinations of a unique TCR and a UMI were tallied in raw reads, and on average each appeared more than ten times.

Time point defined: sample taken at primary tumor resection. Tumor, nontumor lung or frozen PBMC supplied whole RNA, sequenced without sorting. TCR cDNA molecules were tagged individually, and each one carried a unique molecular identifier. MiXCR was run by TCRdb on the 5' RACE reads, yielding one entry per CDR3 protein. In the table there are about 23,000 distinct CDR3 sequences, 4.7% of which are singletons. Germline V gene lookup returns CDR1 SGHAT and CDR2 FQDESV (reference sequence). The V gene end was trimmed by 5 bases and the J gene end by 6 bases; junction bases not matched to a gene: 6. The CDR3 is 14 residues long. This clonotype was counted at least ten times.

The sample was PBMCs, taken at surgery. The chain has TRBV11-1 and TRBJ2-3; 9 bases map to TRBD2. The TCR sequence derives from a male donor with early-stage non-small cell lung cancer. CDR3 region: CASSNSGSADTQYF. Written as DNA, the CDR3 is TGTGCCAGCAGCAATAGCGGGAGCGCGGATACGCAGTATTTT.